Listed below are T cell receptor beta chains from one sample, sequenced in a study of CD8+ T cells in alopecia areata. Clones were read by immunoSEQ multiplex PCR, and TCRdb kept only the in-frame ones, dropping some. The sample consists of around 120,000 clones, over 60% of them appearing once. The material was CD4+ T cells sorted from blood, obtained at week 4, from a patient treated with tofacitinib. These receptors all come from a human donor with alopecia areata. Each CDR3 is given with its conserved first and last residue. The D gene is left open where the match is weak. Size values are once, few and many counts, or a class for expanded clones, and some rows have none.

v_gene,len,abundance,d_gene,j_gene,CDR3nt,CDR3aa
TRBV15,16,.,TRBD2,TRBJ2-4,TGTGCCACCAGCAGAGTGTTTGCGGGGGGGAGGAACATTCAGTACTTC,CATSRVFAGGRNIQYF
TRBV9,15,.,.,TRBJ1-6,TGTGCCAGCAGCGCCACAGGGACACTAAATTCACCCCTCCACTTT,CASSATGTLNSPLHF
TRBV29-1,14,.,.,TRBJ2-5,TGCAGCGTTGAGAGCAGGGGGGAACAAGAGACCCAGTACTTC,CSVESRGEQETQYF
TRBV29-1,11,.,.,TRBJ1-2,TGCAGCGTTGGAAGTAGCTATGGCTACACCTTC,CSVGSSYGYTF
TRBV7-9,13,.,TRBD1,TRBJ2-5,TGTGCCAGCAGCCTTACAGGGGGAGAGACCCAGTACTTC,CASSLTGGETQYF
TRBV9,13,.,.,TRBJ1-5,TGTGCCAGCAGCGTAAGCCCTAATCAGCCCCAGCATTTT,CASSVSPNQPQHF
TRBV5-6,13,few,.,TRBJ2-5,TGTGCCAGCAACGACTTCGAGGGAGAGACCCAGTACTTC,CASNDFEGETQYF
TRBV5-4,14,.,.,TRBJ2-3,TGTGCCAGCGGCCCCGGGAGCTTCACAGATACGCAGTATTTT,CASGPGSFTDTQYF
TRBV5-1,17,.,TRBD2,TRBJ2-1,TGCGCCAGCAGCCCGGGAGGACTAGCGGGAGGTAGGAATGAGCAGTTCTTC,CASSPGGLAGGRNEQFF
TRBV27,13,few,.,TRBJ2-2,TGTGCCAGCAGTCCCAGGGACACCGGGGAGCTGTTTTTT,CASSPRDTGELFF
TRBV5-4,13,.,.,TRBJ1-6,TGTGCCAGCAGCTTGTTAGGGGATTCACCCCTCCACTTT,CASSLLGDSPLHF
TRBV7-2,12,.,.,TRBJ1-1,TGTGCCAGCAGCTATGGACAGCGTGAAGCTTTCTTT,CASSYGQREAFF
TRBV30,14,.,.,TRBJ2-3,TGTGCCTGGAGCAGAGGACAGAGCACAGATACGCAGTATTTT,CAWSRGQSTDTQYF
TRBV5-1,14,.,.,TRBJ2-2,TGCGCCAGCAGCTTCCTACAGTCCACCGGGGAGCTGTTTTTT,CASSFLQSTGELFF
TRBV7-3,15,few,TRBD1,TRBJ2-3,TGTGCCAGCAGCCGGACAGGGGCTTACACAGATACGCAGTATTTT,CASSRTGAYTDTQYF
TRBV30,14,.,.,TRBJ2-1,TGTGCCTGGAGTGACCCCTATAGTTTCAATGAGCAGTTCTTC,CAWSDPYSFNEQFF
TRBV29-1,14,few,.,TRBJ2-3,TGCAGCGTTCTTGGACTCCGGCTGGCGGATACGCAGTATTTT,CSVLGLRLADTQYF
TRBV4-1,18,.,.,TRBJ1-5,TGCGCCAGCAGCCAGGTGGACATGGGGTTTCGGAGCAATCAGCCCCAGCATTTT,CASSQVDMGFRSNQPQHF
TRBV9,15,few,TRBD2,TRBJ2-2,TGTGCCAGCAGCGTAGCGAGCGGGAGAACCGGGGAGCTGTTTTTT,CASSVASGRTGELFF
TRBV29-1,12,.,TRBD2,TRBJ2-7,TGCAGCGTTGAAGGGTCGGGGGGATACCAGTACTTC,CSVEGSGGYQYF
TRBV11-2,13,few,.,TRBJ2-7,TGTGCCAGCAGCCCAGGAAAACCAGGCGAGCAGTACTTC,CASSPGKPGEQYF
TRBV5-1,13,few,.,TRBJ2-1,TGCGCCAGCAGCCCGGAATCCTACAATGAGCAGTTCTTC,CASSPESYNEQFF
TRBV2,12,few,TRBD2,TRBJ2-5,TGTGCCAGCAGTGAATCGGGAGGGAAGATGGACTTC,CASSESGGKMDF
TRBV18,14,.,.,TRBJ1-5,TGTGCCAGCTCACCCACGGATAGCAATCAGCCCCAGCATTTT,CASSPTDSNQPQHF
TRBV25-1,13,.,.,TRBJ2-7,TGTGCCAGTAACTCGGACCGATCCTACGAGCAGTACTTC,CASNSDRSYEQYF
TRBV28,15,.,TRBD1,TRBJ1-2,TGTGCCAGCAGTTTGCCACAGGGGCACGGCTATGGCTACACCTTC,CASSLPQGHGYGYTF
TRBV28,11,few,.,TRBJ1-2,TGTGCCAGCACCCCAGGGGTCGGCTACACCTTC,CASTPGVGYTF
TRBV30,15,.,.,TRBJ2-7,TGTGCCTGGGCGACCCCGGGCCCAAGGATCTACGAGCAGTACTTC,CAWATPGPRIYEQYF